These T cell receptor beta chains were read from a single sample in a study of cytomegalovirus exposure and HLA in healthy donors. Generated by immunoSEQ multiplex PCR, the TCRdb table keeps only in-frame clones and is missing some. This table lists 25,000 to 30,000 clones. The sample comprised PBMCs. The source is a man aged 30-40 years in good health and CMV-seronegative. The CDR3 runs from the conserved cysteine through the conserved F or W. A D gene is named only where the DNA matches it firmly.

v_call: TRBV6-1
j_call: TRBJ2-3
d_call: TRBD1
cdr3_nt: TGTGCCAGCAGTGGGACAGGTCGTAGTACAGATACGCAGTATTTT
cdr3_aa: CASSGTGRSTDTQYF

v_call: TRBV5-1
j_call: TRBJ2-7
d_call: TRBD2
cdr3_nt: TGCGCCAGCAGCTTGGTCCCCACTAGCGGCTACGAGCAGTACTTC
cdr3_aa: CASSLVPTSGYEQYF

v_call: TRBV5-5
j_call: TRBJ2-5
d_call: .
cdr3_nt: TGTGCCAGCAGCGGAGTGGGTACCCAGTACTTC
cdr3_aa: CASSGVGTQYF

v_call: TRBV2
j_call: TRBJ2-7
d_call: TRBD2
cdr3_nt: TGTGCCAGCAGTGAACTGACTAGCGTCGCTGACCTGGGCTCCTACGAGCAGTACTTC
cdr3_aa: CASSELTSVADLGSYEQYF

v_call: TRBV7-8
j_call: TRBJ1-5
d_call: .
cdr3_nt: TGTGCCAGCAGCCCCCAGGGGAATCAGCCCCAGCATTTT
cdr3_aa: CASSPQGNQPQHF

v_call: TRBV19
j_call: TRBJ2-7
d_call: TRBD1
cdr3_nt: TGTGCCAGTAGTAACGACAGGGGGACTACCTACGAGCAGTACTTC
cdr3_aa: CASSNDRGTTYEQYF

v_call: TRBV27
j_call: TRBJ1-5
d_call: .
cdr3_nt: TGTGCCAGCAGTTTATCCGCGGCAGGGGCGGGTAGGGGGCCCCAGCATTTT
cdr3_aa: CASSLSAAGAGRGPQHF

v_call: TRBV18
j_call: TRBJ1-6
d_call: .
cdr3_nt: TGTGCCAGCTCAGCCTACGGACAGAATAATTCACCCCTCCACTTT
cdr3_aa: CASSAYGQNNSPLHF

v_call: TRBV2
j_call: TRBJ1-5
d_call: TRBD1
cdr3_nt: TGTGCCAGGGGGACAGACTTGAGGAAGGGAGATACGCAGCATTTT
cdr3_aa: CARGTDLRKGDTQHF

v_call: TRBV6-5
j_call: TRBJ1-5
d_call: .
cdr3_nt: TGTGCCAGCAGTTACTTTCCAGGGAACAATCAGCCCCAGCATTTT
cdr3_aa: CASSYFPGNNQPQHF

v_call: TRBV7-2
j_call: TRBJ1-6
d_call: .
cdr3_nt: TGTGCCAGCAGCCTGGGACACCCGAATTTGTTTCCCCTCCACTTT
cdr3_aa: CASSLGHPNLFPLHF

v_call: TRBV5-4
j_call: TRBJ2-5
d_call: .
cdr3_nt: TGTGCCAGCAGTGAGATGAAGCAAGAGACCCAGTACTTC
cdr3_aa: CASSEMKQETQYF

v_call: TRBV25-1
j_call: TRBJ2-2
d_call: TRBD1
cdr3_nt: TGTGCCAGCAGTGACGCTGCGGACAGGTCCTACACCGGGGAGCTGTTTTTT
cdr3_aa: CASSDAADRSYTGELFF

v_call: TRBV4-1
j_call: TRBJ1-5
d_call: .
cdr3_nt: TGCGCCAGCAGCCAAGGTTTCGCTGGACAGACTAATCAGCCCCAGCATTTT
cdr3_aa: CASSQGFAGQTNQPQHF

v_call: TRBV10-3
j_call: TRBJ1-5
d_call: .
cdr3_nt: TGTGCCATCAGTGAGTCAGTTTCGGGAATAAGGCATTTT
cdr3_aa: CAISESVSGIRHF

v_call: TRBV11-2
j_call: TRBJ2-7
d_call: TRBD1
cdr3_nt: TGTGCCAGCAGTAGCCTTCAACAGGGGGTATACTCCTACGAGCAGTACTTC
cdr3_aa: CASSSLQQGVYSYEQYF

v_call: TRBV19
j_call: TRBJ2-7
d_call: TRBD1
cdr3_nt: TGTGCCAGTAGTATGAGGGACAGGGTCTCCTACGAGCAGTACTTC
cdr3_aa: CASSMRDRVSYEQYF

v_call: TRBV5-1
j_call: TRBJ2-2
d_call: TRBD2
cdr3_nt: TGCGCCAGCAGCCCGGGACTAGAGAGTTCCGGGGAGCTGTTTTTT
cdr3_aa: CASSPGLESSGELFF

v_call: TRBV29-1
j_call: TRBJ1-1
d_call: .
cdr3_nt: TGCAGCGTTGGAGGTTGGAACACTGAAGCTTTCTTT
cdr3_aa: CSVGGWNTEAFF

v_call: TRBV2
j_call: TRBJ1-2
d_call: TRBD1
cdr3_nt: TGTGCCAGCAGGATTTTTGACAGGGTCGCTGGCTACACCTTC
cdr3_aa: CASRIFDRVAGYTF

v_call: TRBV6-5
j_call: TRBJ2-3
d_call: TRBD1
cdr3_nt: TGTGCCAGCGGACAGGGTGAAGATACGCAGTATTTT
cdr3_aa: CASGQGEDTQYF

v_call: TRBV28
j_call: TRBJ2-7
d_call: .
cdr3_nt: TGTGCCAGCAGTTTGGGGCCCTTAGCGGTTTTCTACGAGCAGTACTTC
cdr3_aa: CASSLGPLAVFYEQYF

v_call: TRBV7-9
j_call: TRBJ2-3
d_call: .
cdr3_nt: TGTGCCAGCAGCTTAGCGCTACAGCTCCTCACAGATACGCAGTATTTT
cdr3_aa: CASSLALQLLTDTQYF

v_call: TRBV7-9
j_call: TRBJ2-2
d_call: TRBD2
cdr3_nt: TGTGCCAGCAGCTTAGCGTATAGCGGGGACACCGGGGAGCTGTTTTTT
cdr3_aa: CASSLAYSGDTGELFF

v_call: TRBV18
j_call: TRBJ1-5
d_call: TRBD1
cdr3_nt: TGTGCCAGCTCACAGGGGGCCAATCAGCCCCAGCATTTT
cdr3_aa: CASSQGANQPQHF

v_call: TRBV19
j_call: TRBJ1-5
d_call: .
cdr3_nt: TGTGCCAGTAACAACAGGGACAATCAGCCCCAGCATTTT
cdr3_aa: CASNNRDNQPQHF

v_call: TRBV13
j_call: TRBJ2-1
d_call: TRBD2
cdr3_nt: TGTGCCAGCAGTCCGGGACTAGCGGGACCCGAGTCCTACAATGAGCAGTTCTTC
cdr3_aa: CASSPGLAGPESYNEQFF

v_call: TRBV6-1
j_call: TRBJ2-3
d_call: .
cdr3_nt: TGTGCCAGCACGTCGTCGGAGCTCCACACAGATACGCAGTATTTT
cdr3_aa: CASTSSELHTDTQYF

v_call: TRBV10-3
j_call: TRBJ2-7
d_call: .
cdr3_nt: TGTGCCATCAAAGGCCGGGGAAGGGAGCAGTACTTC
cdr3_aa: CAIKGRGREQYF

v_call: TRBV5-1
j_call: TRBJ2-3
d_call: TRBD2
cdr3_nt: TGCGCCAGCAGCTTGGAGACGGGAGGAGATACGCAGTATTTT
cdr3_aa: CASSLETGGDTQYF

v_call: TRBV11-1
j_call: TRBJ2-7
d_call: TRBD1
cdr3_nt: TGTGCCAGCAGCGAAACCGGGACAGACTTCTCCTACGAGCAGTACTTC
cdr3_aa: CASSETGTDFSYEQYF

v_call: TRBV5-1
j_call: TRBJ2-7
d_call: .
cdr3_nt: TGCGCCAGCAGCTTAGGATGGGGGCAGCACTCCTACGAGCAGTACTTC
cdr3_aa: CASSLGWGQHSYEQYF

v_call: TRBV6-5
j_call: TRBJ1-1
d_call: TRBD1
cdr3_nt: TGTGCCAGCAACCCCGGGACAGGGGATGTTGAAGCTTTCTTT
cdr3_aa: CASNPGTGDVEAFF

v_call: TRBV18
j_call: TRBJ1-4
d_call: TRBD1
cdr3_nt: TGTGCCAGCTCACCACCTGGACAGGGGGGCGAAAAACTGTTTTTT
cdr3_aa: CASSPPGQGGEKLFF

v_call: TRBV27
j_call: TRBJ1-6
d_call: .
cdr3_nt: TGTGCCAGCAGTCCATCAGGGGCCCTTACCTATAATTCACCCCTCCACTTT
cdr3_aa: CASSPSGALTYNSPLHF

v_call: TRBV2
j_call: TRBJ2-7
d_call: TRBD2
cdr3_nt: TGTGCCAGCAGCACCGCCTTGGGGAGCGGGAGTTCCTACGAGCAGTACTTC
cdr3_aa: CASSTALGSGSSYEQYF

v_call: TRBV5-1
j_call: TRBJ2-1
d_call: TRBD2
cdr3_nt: TGCGCCAGCAGCTTCTTAGCGGGAGGGGACTTCAATGAGCAGTTCTTC
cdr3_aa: CASSFLAGGDFNEQFF

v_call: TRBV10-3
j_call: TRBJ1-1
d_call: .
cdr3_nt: TGTGCCATCAGTGAGTCGACAGCGATGAACACTGAAGCTTTCTTT
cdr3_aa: CAISESTAMNTEAFF

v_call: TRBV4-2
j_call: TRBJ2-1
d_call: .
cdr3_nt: TGTGCCAGCAGCCCAGAGAGACTAGTCAACAATGAGCAGTTCTTC
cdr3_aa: CASSPERLVNNEQFF

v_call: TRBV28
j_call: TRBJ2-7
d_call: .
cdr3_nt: TGTGCCAGCAGGACAGCAGGGAGCTCGGGGGAATACGAGCAGTACTTC
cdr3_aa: CASRTAGSSGEYEQYF

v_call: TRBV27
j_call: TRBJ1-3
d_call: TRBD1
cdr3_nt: TGTGCCAGCAGTCTCCGGGGACAGACGGACACCATATATTTT
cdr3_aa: CASSLRGQTDTIYF

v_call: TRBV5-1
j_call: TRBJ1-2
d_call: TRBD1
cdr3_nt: TGCGCCAGCAGCCCATCCGGGACAGGGGCCTATAACTATGGCTACACCTTC
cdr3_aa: CASSPSGTGAYNYGYTF

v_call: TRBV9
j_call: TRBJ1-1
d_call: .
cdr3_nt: TGTGCCAGCAGCGTAGTTTCAGGGAACACTGAAGCTTTCTTT
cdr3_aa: CASSVVSGNTEAFF

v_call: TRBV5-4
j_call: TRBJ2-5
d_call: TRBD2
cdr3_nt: TGTGCCAGCAGCTTGCCGGCTAGCGGGAGACAGGAGACCCAGTACTTC
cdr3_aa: CASSLPASGRQETQYF

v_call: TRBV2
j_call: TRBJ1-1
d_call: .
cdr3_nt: TGTGCCAGCAACTTACAGGGAACTGAAGCTTTCTTT
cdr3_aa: CASNLQGTEAFF

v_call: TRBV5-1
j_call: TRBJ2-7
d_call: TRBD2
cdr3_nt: TGCGCCAGCAGCTTGGACGGGAGGGTCTTCGGGGCCGAGCAGTACTTC
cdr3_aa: CASSLDGRVFGAEQYF

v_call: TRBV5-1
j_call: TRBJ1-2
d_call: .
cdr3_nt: TGCGCCAGCAGCTTGGAAGGGGCGCCTGGCTACACCTTC
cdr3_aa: CASSLEGAPGYTF

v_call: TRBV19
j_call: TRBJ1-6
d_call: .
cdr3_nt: TGTGCCAGTAGCTTGGGACTGACTAATTCACCCCTCCACTTT
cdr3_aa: CASSLGLTNSPLHF

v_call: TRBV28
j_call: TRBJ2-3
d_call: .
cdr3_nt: TGTGCCAGCAGTTTATGGCAAGCGGGTCCGGGCGCAGATACGCAGTATTTT
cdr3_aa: CASSLWQAGPGADTQYF

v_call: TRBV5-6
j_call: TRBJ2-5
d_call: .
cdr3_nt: TGTGCCAGCAGCCGGGACTTCCAAGAGACCCAGTACTTC
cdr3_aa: CASSRDFQETQYF

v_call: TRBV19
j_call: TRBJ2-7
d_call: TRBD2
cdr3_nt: TGTGCCAGTAGGGAGTGGGGCGGGAGCTCCTACGAGCAGTACTTC
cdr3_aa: CASREWGGSSYEQYF

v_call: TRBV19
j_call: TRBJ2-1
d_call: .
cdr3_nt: TGTGCCAGTCACGAGAACCCTAACAATGAGCAGTTCTTC
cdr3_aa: CASHENPNNEQFF

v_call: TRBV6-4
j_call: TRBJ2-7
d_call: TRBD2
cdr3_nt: TGTGCCAGCAGTGACTCGAAGAGCGGGATGACGACCTACGAGCAGTACTTC
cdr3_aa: CASSDSKSGMTTYEQYF

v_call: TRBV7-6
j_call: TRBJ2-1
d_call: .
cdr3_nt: TGTGCCAGCAGCTTATCTCTGCGGGACAATGAGCAGTTCTTC
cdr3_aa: CASSLSLRDNEQFF